Listed here is a single TCR beta chain. This sample was included in a study of T cells after somatic rescue of genetic block. Data came from immunoSEQ multiplex PCR; TCRdb stores just in-frame clones and leaves some out. The sample consists of tens of thousands of clones, around 92% of them appearing once. CDR1 is LGHNA and CDR2 is YNFKEQ in the germline V gene. V dropped 0 bases and J dropped 4 bases, with 13 bases sitting between them. The CDR3 covers 15 residues. Sequenced sample: peripheral blood mononuclear cells (PBMCs). V and J are TRBV4-2 and TRBJ2-7; D is possibly TRBD1 (7 bases). The receptor comes from a man aged 40-50 years. The CDR3 loop is CASSQDPGGSYEQYF. In nucleotides, the CDR3 is TGTGCCAGCAGCCAAGACCCAGGGGGGTCATACGAGCAGTACTTC.